This T cell receptor beta chain was captured by sequencing in a study of blood T cell repertoires in COVID-19. Study context: From T cells, B-cell-depleted T cells, or PBMCs came the material, which was cDNA or gDNA.

CDR1 and CDR2 from the germline V gene are SGHTA and FQGNSA. This CDR3 region has 14 residues. The V segment lost 4 bases and the J segment 3 bases; nucleotides outside the gene matches: 2. In the study's own analysis: Amplified reference gene primers provided the basis for estimating nucleated cell counts. Profiled with immunoSEQ multiplex PCR; TCRdb holds only in-frame clones, not every one. V, J and clone size reflect that table, while D and trimming were determined from the DNA. The table includes tens of thousands of clones, about nine tenths detected once. The chain is built from TRBV7-2 and TRBJ1-5; 8 bases align to TRBD1. The source is a man aged 55 to 70 with COVID-19, enrolled during active disease. Specimen: peripheral blood. CDR3 region: CASSWTGINQPQHF. The CDR3 region has the DNA TGTGCCAGCAGCTGGACAGGGATCAATCAGCCCCAGCATTTT.